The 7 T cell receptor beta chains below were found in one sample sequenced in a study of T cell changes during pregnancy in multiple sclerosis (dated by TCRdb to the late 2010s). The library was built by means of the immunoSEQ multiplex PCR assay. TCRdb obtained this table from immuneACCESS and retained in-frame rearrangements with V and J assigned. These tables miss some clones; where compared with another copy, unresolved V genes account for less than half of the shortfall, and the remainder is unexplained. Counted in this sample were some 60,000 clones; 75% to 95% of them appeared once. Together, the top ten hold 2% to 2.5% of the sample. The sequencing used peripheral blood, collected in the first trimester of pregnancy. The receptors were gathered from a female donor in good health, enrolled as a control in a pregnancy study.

CDR3 protein: CASSPLAGGVQYF. The CDR3 nucleotides read TGTGCCAGCTCACCCCTAGCGGGGGGGGTTCAGTACTTC. The V gene is TRBV18, the J gene TRBJ2-4; TRBD2 matches 12 bases. The CDR3 is 13 amino acids. Looked up from germline, CDR1 is KGHSH and CDR2 is LQKENI. V trimming: 3 bases; J trimming: 11 bases; junction bases outside the gene matches: 2.

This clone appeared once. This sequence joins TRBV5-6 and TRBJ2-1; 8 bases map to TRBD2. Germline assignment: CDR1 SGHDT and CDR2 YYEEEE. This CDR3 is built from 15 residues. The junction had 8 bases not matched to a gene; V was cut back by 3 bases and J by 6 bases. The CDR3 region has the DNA TGTGCCAGCAGCTCAGGACTAGCTCTGCTCAATGAGCAGTTCTTC. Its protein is CASSSGLALLNEQFF.

The CDR3 loop reads CASSPYSGGGKETQYF. Written as DNA, the CDR3 is TGCGCCAGCAGCCCCTATAGCGGGGGGGGAAAAGAGACCCAGTACTTC. The chain has TRBV4-1 and TRBJ2-5; 11 nucleotides agree with TRBD2. V shed 4 bases, J shed 3 bases, and the junction held 7 bases outside the gene matches. Germline V gene data show CDR1 as MGHRA and CDR2 as YSYEKL. The CDR3 spans 16 residues.

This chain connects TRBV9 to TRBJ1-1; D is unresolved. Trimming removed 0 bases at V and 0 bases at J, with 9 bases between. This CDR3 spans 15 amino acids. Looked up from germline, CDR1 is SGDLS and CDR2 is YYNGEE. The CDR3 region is CASSVDRGMNTEAFF. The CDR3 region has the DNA TGTGCCAGCAGCGTAGATCGGGGAATGAACACTGAAGCTTTCTTT.

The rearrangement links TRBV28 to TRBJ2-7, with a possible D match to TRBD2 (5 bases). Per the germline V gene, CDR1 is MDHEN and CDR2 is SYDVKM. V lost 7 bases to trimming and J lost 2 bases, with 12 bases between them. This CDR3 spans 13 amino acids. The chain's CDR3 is CASTSPLPYEQYF. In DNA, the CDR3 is TGTGCCAGCACTAGCCCCCTCCCCTACGAGCAGTACTTC.

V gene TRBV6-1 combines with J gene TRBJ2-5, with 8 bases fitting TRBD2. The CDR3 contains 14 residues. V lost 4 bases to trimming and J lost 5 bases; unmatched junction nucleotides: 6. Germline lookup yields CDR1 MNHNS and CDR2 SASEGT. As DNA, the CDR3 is TGTGCCAGCAGTGCAGGGCGGGGGGTCGAGACCCAGTACTTC. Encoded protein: CASSAGRGVETQYF.

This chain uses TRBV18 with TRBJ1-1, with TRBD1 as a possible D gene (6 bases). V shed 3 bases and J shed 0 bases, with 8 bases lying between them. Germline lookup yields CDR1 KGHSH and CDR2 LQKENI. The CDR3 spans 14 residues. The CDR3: CASSPDRMNTEAFF. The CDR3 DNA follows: TGTGCCAGCTCACCCGACAGGATGAACACTGAAGCTTTCTTT.